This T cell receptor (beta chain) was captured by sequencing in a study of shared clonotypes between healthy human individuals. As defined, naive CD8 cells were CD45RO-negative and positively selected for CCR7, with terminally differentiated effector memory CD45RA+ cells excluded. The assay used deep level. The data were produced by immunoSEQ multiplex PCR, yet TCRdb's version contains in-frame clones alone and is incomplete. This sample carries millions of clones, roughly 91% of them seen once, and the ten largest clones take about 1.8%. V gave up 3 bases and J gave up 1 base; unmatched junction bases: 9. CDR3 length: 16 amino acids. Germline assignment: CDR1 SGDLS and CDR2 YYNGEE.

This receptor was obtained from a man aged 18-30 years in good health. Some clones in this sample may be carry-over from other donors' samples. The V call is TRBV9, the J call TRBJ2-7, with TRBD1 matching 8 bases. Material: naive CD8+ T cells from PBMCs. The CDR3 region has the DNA TGTGCCAGCAGCGCCAGCAGACAGGGGCCGTCCTACGAGCAGTACTTC. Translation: CASSASRQGPSYEQYF.